This T cell receptor beta chain was found in a study of T cell repertoires in cytomegalovirus infection (dated by TCRdb to about 2019). With regard to the full study: Donor HLA type was relevant to the analysis, as public TCR beta signatures indicated carriage of CMV infection together with the matching HLA type. Broader findings and caveats from the paper: The ex vivo response was dominated by HLA-C-restricted CMV-specific TCR beta clonotypes, which also provided the single most frequent clonotype in two of eight donors. In both this cohort and an independent cohort of 350 to 400 donors, the cumulative frequency of public TCR beta family members distinguished carriers of CMV infection plus the relevant HLA type.

Concerning this clonotype: Its antigen remains unidentified. No per-base quality is available; no much larger clone lies one base away.

The CDR1 and CDR2 encoded by the germline V gene are KGHSH and LQKENI. V and J are trimmed by 6 bases and 1 base, and the gene matches miss 4 bases of the junction. Its CDR3 holds 14 amino acids, cysteine through phenylalanine. Just the 42-base CDR3 DNA is kept, in frame starting at base 1. Sequenced using an Illumina HiSeq 1500. Starting from the raw public reads, TCRdb applied fastp trimming at Q25, assembled clones with MiXCR and retained in-frame beta chains. Each record represents a unique CDR3 protein, reported with the most common genes and DNA among its rows. For this sample there are about 130,000 distinct CDR3 sequences; 20% to 30% appear just once. The biggest ten clones account for almost 35% of the sample.

Sequencing was carried out using PBMCs, sequenced either directly or after in vitro stimulation (not recorded which). The rearranged chain carries TRBV18 and TRBJ1-1; TRBD1 lines up with 8 middle nucleotides. The receptor comes from a human donor in good health (CMV status not recorded). Some clones in this sample may be carry-over from other donors' samples. The nucleotide sequence reads TGTGCCAGCTCCAGGGACAGGTGGAACACTGAAGCTTTCTTT. Translated, this gives CASSRDRWNTEAFF.